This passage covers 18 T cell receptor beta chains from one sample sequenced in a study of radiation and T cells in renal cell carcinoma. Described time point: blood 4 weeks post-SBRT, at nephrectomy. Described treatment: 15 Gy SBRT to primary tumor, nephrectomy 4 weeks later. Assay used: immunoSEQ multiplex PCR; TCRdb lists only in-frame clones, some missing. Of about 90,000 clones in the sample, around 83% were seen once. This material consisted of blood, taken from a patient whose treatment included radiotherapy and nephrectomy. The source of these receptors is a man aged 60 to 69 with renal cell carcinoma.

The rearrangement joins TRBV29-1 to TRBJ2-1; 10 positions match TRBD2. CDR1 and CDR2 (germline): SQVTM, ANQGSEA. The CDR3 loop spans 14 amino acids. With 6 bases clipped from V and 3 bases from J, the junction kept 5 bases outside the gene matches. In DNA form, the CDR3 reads TGCAGCGTGGTAGCGGGAGGACTCTACAATGAGCAGTTCTTC. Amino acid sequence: CSVVAGGLYNEQFF.

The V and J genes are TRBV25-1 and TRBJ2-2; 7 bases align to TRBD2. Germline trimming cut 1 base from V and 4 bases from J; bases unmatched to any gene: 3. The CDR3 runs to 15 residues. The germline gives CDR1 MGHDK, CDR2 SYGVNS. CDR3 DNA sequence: TGTGCCAGCAGTGAATTGGGCGGGAGCACCGGGGAGCTGTTTTTT. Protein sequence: CASSELGGSTGELFF. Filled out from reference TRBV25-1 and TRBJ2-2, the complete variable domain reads EADIYQTPRYLVIGTGKKITLECSQTMGHDKMYWYQQDPGMELHLIHYSYGVNSTEKGDLSSESTVSRIRTEHFPLTLESARPSHTSQYLCASSELGGSTGELFFGEGSRLTVL.

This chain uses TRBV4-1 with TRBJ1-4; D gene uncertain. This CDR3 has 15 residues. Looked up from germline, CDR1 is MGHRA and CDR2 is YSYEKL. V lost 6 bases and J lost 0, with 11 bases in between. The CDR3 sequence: CASRPPPSTNEKLFF. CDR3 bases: TGCGCCAGCAGACCCCCGCCCTCAACTAATGAAAAACTGTTTTTT.

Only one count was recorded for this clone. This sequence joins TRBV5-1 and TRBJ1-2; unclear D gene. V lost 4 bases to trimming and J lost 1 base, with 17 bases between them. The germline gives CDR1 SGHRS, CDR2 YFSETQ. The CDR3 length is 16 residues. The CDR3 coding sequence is TGCGCCAGCAGCCCGGGTCCCCAGCGACTTAACTATGGCTACACCTTC. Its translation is CASSPGPQRLNYGYTF.

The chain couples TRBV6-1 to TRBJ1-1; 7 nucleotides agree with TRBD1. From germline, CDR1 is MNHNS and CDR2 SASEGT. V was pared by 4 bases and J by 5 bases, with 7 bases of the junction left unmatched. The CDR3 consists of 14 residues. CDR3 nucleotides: TGTGCCAGCAGTGCAACTGGGACAGCTACTGAAGCTTTCTTT. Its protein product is CASSATGTATEAFF.

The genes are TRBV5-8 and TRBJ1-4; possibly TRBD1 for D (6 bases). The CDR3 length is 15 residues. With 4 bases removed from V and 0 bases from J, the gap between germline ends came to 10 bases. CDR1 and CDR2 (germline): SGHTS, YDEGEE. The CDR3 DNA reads TGTGCCAGCAGCACTGGACAGACAACTAATGAAAAACTGTTTTTT. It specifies CASSTGQTTNEKLFF.

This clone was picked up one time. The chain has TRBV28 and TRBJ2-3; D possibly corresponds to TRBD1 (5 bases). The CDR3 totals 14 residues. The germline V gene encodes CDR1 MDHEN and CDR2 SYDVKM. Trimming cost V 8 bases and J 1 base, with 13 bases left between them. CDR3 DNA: TGTGCCAGCCATGGGGCGGCTGGCACAGATACGCAGTATTTT. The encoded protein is CASHGAAGTDTQYF.

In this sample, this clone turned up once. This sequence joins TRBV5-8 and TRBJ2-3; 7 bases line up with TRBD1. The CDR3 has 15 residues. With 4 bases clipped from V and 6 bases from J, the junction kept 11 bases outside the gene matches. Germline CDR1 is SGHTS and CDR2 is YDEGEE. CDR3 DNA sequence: TGTGCCAGCAGCCCCGACGGGACAGCCGCGGATACGCAGTATTTT. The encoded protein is CASSPDGTAADTQYF.

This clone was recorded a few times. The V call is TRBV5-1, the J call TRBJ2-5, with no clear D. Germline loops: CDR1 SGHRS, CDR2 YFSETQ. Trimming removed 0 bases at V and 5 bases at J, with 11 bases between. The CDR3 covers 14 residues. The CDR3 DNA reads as TGCGCCAGCAGCTTGGGCGCTAACAGTGAGACCCAGTACTTC. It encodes CASSLGANSETQYF. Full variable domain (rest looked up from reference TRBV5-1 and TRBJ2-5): KAGVTQTPRYLIKTRGQQVTLSCSPISGHRSVSWYQQTPGQGLQFLFEYFSETQRNKGNFPGRFSGRQFSNSRSEMNVSTLELGDSALYLCASSLGANSETQYFGPGTRLLVL.

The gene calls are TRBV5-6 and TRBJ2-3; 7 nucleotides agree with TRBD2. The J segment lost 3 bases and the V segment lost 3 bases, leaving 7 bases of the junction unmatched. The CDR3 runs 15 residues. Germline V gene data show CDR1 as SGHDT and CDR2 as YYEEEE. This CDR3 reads CASSSLRGDTDTQYF. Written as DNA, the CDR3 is TGTGCCAGCAGCTCTCTTCGGGGGGATACAGATACGCAGTATTTT. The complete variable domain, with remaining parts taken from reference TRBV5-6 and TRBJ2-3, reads DAGVTQSPTHLIKTRGQQVTLRCSPKSGHDTVSWYQQALGQGPQFIFQYYEEEERQRGNFPDRFSGHQFPNYSSELNVNALLLGDSALYLCASSSLRGDTDTQYFGPGTRLTVL.

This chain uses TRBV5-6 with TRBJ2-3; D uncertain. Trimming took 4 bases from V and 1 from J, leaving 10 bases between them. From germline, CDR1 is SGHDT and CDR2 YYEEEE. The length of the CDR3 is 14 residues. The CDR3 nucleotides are TGTGCCAGCAGCCTACGCCCGGGCACAGATACGCAGTATTTT. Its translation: CASSLRPGTDTQYF.

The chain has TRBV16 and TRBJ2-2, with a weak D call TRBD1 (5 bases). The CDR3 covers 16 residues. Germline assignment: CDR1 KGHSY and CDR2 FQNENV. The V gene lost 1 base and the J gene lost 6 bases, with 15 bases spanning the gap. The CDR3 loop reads CASSQFGDSPSGELFF. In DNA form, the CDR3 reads TGTGCCAGCAGCCAATTTGGAGACAGCCCATCCGGGGAGCTGTTTTTT.

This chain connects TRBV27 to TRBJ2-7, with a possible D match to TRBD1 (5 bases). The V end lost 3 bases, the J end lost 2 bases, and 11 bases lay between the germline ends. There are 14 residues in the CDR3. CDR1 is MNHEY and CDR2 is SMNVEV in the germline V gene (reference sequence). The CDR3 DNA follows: TGTGCCAGCAGTTTCTCAGGGCCTGCCTACGAGCAGTACTTC. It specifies CASSFSGPAYEQYF.

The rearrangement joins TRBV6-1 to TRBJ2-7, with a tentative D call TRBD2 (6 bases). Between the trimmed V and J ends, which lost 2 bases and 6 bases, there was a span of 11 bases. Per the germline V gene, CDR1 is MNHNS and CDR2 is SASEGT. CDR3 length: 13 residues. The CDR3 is CASSEFWGVEQYF. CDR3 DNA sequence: TGTGCCAGCAGTGAATTTTGGGGGGTCGAGCAGTACTTC.

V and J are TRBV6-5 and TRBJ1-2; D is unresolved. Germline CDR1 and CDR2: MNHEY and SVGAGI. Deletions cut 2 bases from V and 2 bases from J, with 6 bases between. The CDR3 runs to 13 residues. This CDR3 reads CASSYSLNYGYTF. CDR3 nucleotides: TGTGCCAGCAGTTACAGTTTAAACTATGGCTACACCTTC.

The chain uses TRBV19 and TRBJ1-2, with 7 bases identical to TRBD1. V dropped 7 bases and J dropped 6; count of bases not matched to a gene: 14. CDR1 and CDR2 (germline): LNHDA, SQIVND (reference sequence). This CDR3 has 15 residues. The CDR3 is CASTDRDNSHDGYTF. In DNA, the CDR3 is TGTGCCAGTACCGACAGGGATAACTCACATGATGGCTACACCTTC.

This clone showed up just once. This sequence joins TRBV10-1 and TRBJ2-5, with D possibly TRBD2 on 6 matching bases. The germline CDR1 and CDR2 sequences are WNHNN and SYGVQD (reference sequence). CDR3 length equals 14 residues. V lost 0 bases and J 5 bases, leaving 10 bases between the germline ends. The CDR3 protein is CASSESGGAETQYF. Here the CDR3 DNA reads TGCGCCAGCAGTGAGTCGGGGGGTGCGGAGACCCAGTACTTC.

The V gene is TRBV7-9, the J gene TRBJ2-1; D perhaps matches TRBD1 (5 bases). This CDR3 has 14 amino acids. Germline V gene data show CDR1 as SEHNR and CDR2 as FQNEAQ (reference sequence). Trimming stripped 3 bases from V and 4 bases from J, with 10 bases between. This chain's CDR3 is CASSLGLRYNEQFF. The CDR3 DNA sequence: TGTGCCAGCAGCTTGGGGCTCCGGTACAATGAGCAGTTCTTC.